This TCR beta chain was obtained from a study of T cell changes during pregnancy in multiple sclerosis (dated 2019 in TCRdb). With respect to the entire study: The study examined how the T cell repertoire changed over the course of pregnancy in women with multiple sclerosis.

Preparation of the library involved the immunoSEQ multiplex PCR assay. TCRdb limited this immuneACCESS table to in-frame rearrangements with V and J called. A share of clones is missing; checked studies link under half to unresolved V genes, and the rest is unexplained. The sample records 25,000 to 30,000 clones, more than 90% of which are singletons. The ten top clones hold 0.71% of the sample. In regard to this clone: The clone's antigen remains unknown. No much larger clone exists at a distance of one base, and base qualities are not known.

The CDR3 numbers 14 residues from cysteine through phenylalanine. The only DNA kept is the CDR3, 42 bases in frame from the first base. In the germline V gene (reference sequence), CDR1 corresponds to SEHNR and CDR2 to FQNEAQ. V ends up 3 bases short and J 0 bases short, with an unmatched junction base count of 1. The sequence was obtained from a female donor with multiple sclerosis, enrolled in a pregnancy study. The input for sequencing was CD4+ T cells from peripheral blood mononuclear cells, taken in the first trimester of pregnancy. In this chain, TRBV7-9 is recombined with TRBJ1-1, and TRBD1 matches 7 of the central bases. The DNA reads as follows: TGTGCCAGCAGCTTGACAGGGCTGAACACTGAAGCTTTCTTT. It encodes CASSLTGLNTEAFF.